This TCR beta chain was retrieved from a study of blood T cell repertoires in COVID-19. For the study at large: Samples taken during acute and convalescent COVID-19 were collected in the United States, Italy and Spain. T cells, B-cell-depleted T cells, or PBMCs supplied cDNA or gDNA.

The V end lost 4 bases, the J end lost 6 bases, and 9 bases lay between the germline ends. Germline V gives CDR1 LNHDA, CDR2 SQIVND (reference sequence). The CDR3 runs to 12 residues. This clone was counted between two and nine times. Original processing methods: For nucleated cells, counts were estimated from reference gene primer amplification. Some clones are missing from TCRdb's copy, which holds only in-frame ones; the method was immunoSEQ multiplex PCR. Clone size and the V and J calls come from that table; the DNA yielded D and trimming. Of approximately 260,000 clones in the sample, 75% to 90% were seen once.

The J gene is TRBJ1-1, the V gene TRBV19, with D possibly matching TRBD1 (6 bases). The TCR sequence derives from a woman in her 70s with acute or convalescent COVID-19. The material sequenced was peripheral blood. The CDR3 bases are TGTGCCAGTAGTAAAGGACAGCCTGAAGCTTTCTTT. Encoded protein: CASSKGQPEAFF.